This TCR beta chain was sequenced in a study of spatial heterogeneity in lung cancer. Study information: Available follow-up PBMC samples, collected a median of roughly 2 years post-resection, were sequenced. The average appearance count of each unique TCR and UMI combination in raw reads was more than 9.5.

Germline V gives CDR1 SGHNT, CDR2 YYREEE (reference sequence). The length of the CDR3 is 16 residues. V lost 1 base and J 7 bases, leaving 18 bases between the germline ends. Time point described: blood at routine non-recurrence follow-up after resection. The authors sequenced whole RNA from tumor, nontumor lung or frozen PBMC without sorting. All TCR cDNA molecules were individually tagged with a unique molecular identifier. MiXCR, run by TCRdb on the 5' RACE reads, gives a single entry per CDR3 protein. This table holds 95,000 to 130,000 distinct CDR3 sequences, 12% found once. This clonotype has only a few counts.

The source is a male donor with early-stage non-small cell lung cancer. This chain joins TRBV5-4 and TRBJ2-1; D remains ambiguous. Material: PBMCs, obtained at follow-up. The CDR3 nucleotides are TGTGCCAGCAGCTTGTCGGCCAGCAATTATATTAATGAGCAGTTCTTC. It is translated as CASSLSASNYINEQFF.